This TCR beta chain was recovered during a study of blood T cell repertoires in COVID-19. Clones were read by immunoSEQ multiplex PCR, and TCRdb kept only the in-frame ones, dropping some. The sample gives roughly 100,000 clones, over 75% of which show up once; 6.2% is in the top ten. Trimming left V 1 base short and J 6 bases short, with 10 bases between. This CDR3 is 14 amino acids long. Germline V gives CDR1 MGHRA, CDR2 YSYEKL. This receptor was obtained from a human donor in a cohort sampled during active COVID-19. The sample comprised peripheral blood. The chain combines TRBV4-1 with TRBJ1-5; no clear D. This CDR3 is CASSQGQEVQPQHF. DNA of the CDR3: TGCGCCAGCAGCCAAGGGCAGGAGGTTCAGCCCCAGCATTTT.